This TCR beta chain stems from a study of T cells expressing NK-cell markers (dated by TCRdb to 2020 to 2021). For context, the study as a whole: About eight donors provided sorted CD3+CD56+NKG2C+, CD3+CD56+NKG2C- and CD3+CD56-NKG2C+ T-cell subsets, whose TCR beta-chain repertoires were profiled. The libraries were sequenced on Illumina HiSeq 2000/2500, MiSeq or NextSeq, producing 2 x 150 bp reads. Randomly selected healthy volunteers, three men and five women, were used as the eight sequenced donors. Among the eight sequenced donors, seven were HCMV-seropositive and one was HCMV-seronegative. On the study overall, not on this receptor specifically: Those dominant clonotypes were again the most abundant among CD3+CD56-NKG2C+ cells in several donors, at roughly 25-65%. In six donors, the dominant CD3+CD56+NKG2C+ clonotypes ranked among the top 10 CD8+ clonotypes, making up roughly 1.0-8% of CD8+ T cells. Whether the expanded NKG2C-expressing T cell clones were specific for HCMV antigens was left unclear.

With respect to this clonotype: It has no known antigen specificity.

The listed sequencing device is Illumina HiSeq 2000. 5'RACE template switching, by which a universal primer site and unique molecular identifiers were added, was used to make TCR beta cDNA libraries. cDNA synthesis was primed from the TCR beta constant segment and was followed by two successive PCR amplification steps. Turning to the authors' computational methods: Reads were demultiplexed and grouped by UMI with MIGEC, and clonotypes were assembled and quantified with MiTCR. Only TCR cDNA sequences supported by at least two reads were kept to exclude erroneous sequences. The tcR package was used for downstream repertoire analysis, with clonotypes matched between fractions based on CDR3 nucleotide sequence plus V segment. VDJmatch was used to annotate antigen specificity against VDJdb, with one amino acid substitution allowed in CDR3. TCRdb reprocessed the reads; each CDR3 protein sequence makes one entry, and DNA is unavailable. What appears here as the V and J calls and clone size reflects TCRdb's work, not the paper's. Per the sample table, the count is about 410,000 distinct CDR3 sequences. Of the sample, about 11% is held by the ten largest clones.

Including the terminal cysteine and phenylalanine, the CDR3 comprises 12 residues. DNA was not recorded. From the germline V gene, CDR1 is SGHTS and CDR2 is YDEGEE. To determine HCMV serostatus, a commercial ELISA kit was used to detect HCMV-specific IgG in serum. Peripheral blood mononuclear cells were isolated from blood by Ficoll density gradient centrifugation. This TCR was sampled from a woman aged 45-65 years in good health. Donor details come from another sample of the same person, matched by shared clones. This chain is built from TRBV5-8 and TRBJ2-1. Specimen: blood T cells: a sorted CD56 or NKG2C T cell subset, CD4+ or CD8+ T cells, or bulk PBMC T cells (not recorded which). The CDR3 sequence is CASSFEDNEQFF.